The clone carrying this T cell receptor beta chain was observed at least ten times. Its cognate antigen is unknown. The sample originates from a study of T cell repertoires in cytomegalovirus infection. Study as a whole: The authors relied on CMV epitopes, both recently identified HLA-C-restricted and well-studied HLA-B-restricted. The public TCR beta signatures pointed to both CMV infection and matching HLA type.

This CDR3 spans 14 amino acids. Trimming shortened V by 6 bases and J by 6 bases, and 14 bases separated the two germline ends. Looked up from germline, CDR1 is MNHNS and CDR2 is SASEGT. TCRdb ran MiXCR on the reads and lists one entry per CDR3 protein. Of about 890,000 distinct CDR3 sequences listed, around 30% were seen once; the top ten hold over 13%. The starting material was cultured CD8+ T cells from PBMCs, obtained from culture after CMV antigen stimulation. This sequence was found in a human donor in good health (CMV status not recorded). Some clones in this sample may be carry-over from other donors' samples. V is TRBV6-1 and J is TRBJ2-2, with D hard to call. The CDR3 DNA follows: TGTGCCAGCAGAGCTGTACGTGGGCCCGGGGAGCTGTTTTTT. Residues: CASRAVRGPGELFF.